This is a list of T cell receptor beta chains from one sample in a study of radiotherapy plus CTLA-4 blockade in lung cancer. Generated by immunoSEQ multiplex PCR, the TCRdb table keeps only in-frame clones and is missing some. The table lists around 100,000 clones, roughly 80% of them singletons, with 3% to 4% in the top ten. The starting material was peripheral blood, obtained from a patient treated with radiotherapy plus ipilimumab. Receptor source: a human donor with non-small cell lung cancer that progressed on radiotherapy plus ipilimumab. Some clones in this sample may be carry-over from other donors' samples. The CDR3 runs from the conserved cysteine through the conserved F or W. Fields, in order: V gene, J gene, CDR3 protein.

V: TRBV6-6; J: TRBJ1-5; CDR3: CASSYRSNQPQHF
V: TRBV7-2; J: TRBJ1-6; CDR3: CASSLGWTPLHF
V: TRBV7-3; J: TRBJ2-3; CDR3: CASSRASGGYTDTQYF
V: TRBV27; J: TRBJ1-1; CDR3: CASSLLGENTEAFF
V: TRBV7-2; J: TRBJ1-4; CDR3: CASSLTPRGREKLFF
V: TRBV4-2; J: TRBJ2-7; CDR3: CASSQDRSSSGSHEQYF
V: TRBV4-2; J: TRBJ2-3; CDR3: CASSPGGGRTDTQYF
V: TRBV19; J: TRBJ1-3; CDR3: CASSSPTGGRHTIYF
V: TRBV5-1; J: TRBJ2-2; CDR3: CASSVRAENTGELFF
V: TRBV2; J: TRBJ2-3; CDR3: CASTPAPGTDTQYF
V: TRBV2; J: TRBJ1-2; CDR3: CASSEQYYGYTF
V: TRBV15; J: TRBJ2-3; CDR3: CATSRGRDSHSLSTDTQYF
V: TRBV2; J: TRBJ2-5; CDR3: CASSYAGVETQYF
V: TRBV2; J: TRBJ1-1; CDR3: CASSQAGYTEAFF
V: TRBV29-1; J: TRBJ1-2; CDR3: CSVAGLMSNYGYTF
V: TRBV19; J: TRBJ2-3; CDR3: CASSNRGRIDTQYF
V: TRBV7-2; J: TRBJ1-4; CDR3: CASSLVGRLNEKLFF
V: TRBV28; J: TRBJ1-3; CDR3: CASTPGGYSGNTIYF
V: TRBV27; J: TRBJ1-1; CDR3: CASSLDRGHSQAFF
V: TRBV6-5; J: TRBJ1-5; CDR3: CASSYSVVSNQPQHF
V: TRBV7-3; J: TRBJ2-1; CDR3: CASSPLAGGPRNNNEQFF
V: TRBV11-2; J: TRBJ1-3; CDR3: CASSPRITLLSGNTIYF
V: TRBV7-2; J: TRBJ2-7; CDR3: CASSLVLAGLIGEQYF
V: TRBV5-1; J: TRBJ2-7; CDR3: CASKSGQLTREQYF
V: TRBV11-2; J: TRBJ2-7; CDR3: CASSLVGGSAPAYEQYF
V: TRBV7-7; J: TRBJ2-5; CDR3: CASGDGRETQYF
V: TRBV21-1; J: TRBJ2-2; CDR3: CASSKALTGPHTGELFF
V: TRBV5-4; J: TRBJ2-2; CDR3: CASSPTSGVAGELFF
V: TRBV12-5; J: TRBJ2-1; CDR3: CASGSRDRSYNEQFF
V: TRBV5-4; J: TRBJ2-1; CDR3: CASSYSGVSYNEQFF
V: TRBV4-2; J: TRBJ1-2; CDR3: CASSLARDVIGYTF
V: TRBV6-1; J: TRBJ1-1; CDR3: CASSDTRGYTEAFF
V: TRBV4-2; J: TRBJ1-5; CDR3: CASSQDWDQPQHF
V: TRBV5-4; J: TRBJ2-7; CDR3: CASSLGTDPYEQYF
V: TRBV19; J: TRBJ1-2; CDR3: CASSIDSLLLDGYTF
V: TRBV28; J: TRBJ2-3; CDR3: CASSLSPAGVYTQYF
V: TRBV30; J: TRBJ1-1; CDR3: CAWKAVVRDTEAFF
V: TRBV19; J: TRBJ1-6; CDR3: CASSILDTSSYNSPLHF
V: TRBV6-5; J: TRBJ2-7; CDR3: CASSSQGHSYEQYF
V: TRBV29-1; J: TRBJ1-2; CDR3: CSVAVGGGLGYGYTF
V: TRBV27; J: TRBJ2-7; CDR3: CASSFRDRGDEQYF
V: TRBV6-1; J: TRBJ2-2; CDR3: CASSVAASGDTGELFF
V: TRBV30; J: TRBJ1-4; CDR3: CAWSAGPSEKLFF
V: TRBV7-3; J: TRBJ2-1; CDR3: CASSFGGGNEQFF
V: TRBV10-3; J: TRBJ2-7; CDR3: CAISEEVYYEQYF
V: TRBV29-1; J: TRBJ1-6; CDR3: CSAQVSNNSPLHF
V: TRBV2; J: TRBJ1-5; CDR3: CASTGQGSNQPQHF
V: TRBV18; J: TRBJ2-5; CDR3: CASSPKTSGAQETQYF
V: TRBV4-3; J: TRBJ1-6; CDR3: CASSLRTDYNSPLHF